The 8 T cell receptor beta chains below were found in one sample sequenced in a study of blood T cell repertoires in COVID-19. Only in-frame clones appear in the TCRdb table, and some are missing; sequencing was by immunoSEQ multiplex PCR. Found here are 20,000 or so clones, 89% of them singletons; the top ten hold 5% to 7.5%. Input material: peripheral blood. Source of these receptors: a human donor in a cohort sampled during active COVID-19.

The rearrangement joins TRBV4-1 to TRBJ1-1; D may be TRBD1 (5 bases). Germline CDR1 and CDR2: MGHRA and YSYEKL. This CDR3 contains 17 residues. V lost 4 bases, J lost 4 bases, and 22 bases lay in between. The CDR3 region has the DNA TGCGCCAGCAGCCGAAGGAACCAGGCCGGGGGACCCACTGAAGCTTTCTTT. It translates to CASSRRNQAGGPTEAFF.

The V and J genes are TRBV29-1 and TRBJ2-3; D is unresolved. The CDR3 sequence is 14 residues long. V lost 3 bases to trimming and J lost 1 base, with 11 bases between them. Germline lookup yields CDR1 SQVTM and CDR2 ANQGSEA. The CDR3 region has the DNA TGCAGCGTTGATATGGGTCGGGGCACAGATACGCAGTATTTT. This gives the protein CSVDMGRGTDTQYF.

The J gene is TRBJ2-3, the V gene TRBV5-8, with 10 bases identical to TRBD1. Germline CDR1 SGHTS, CDR2 YDEGEE. Losses at the gene ends were 3 bases for V and 6 bases for J; bases not matched to a gene: 7. The CDR3 length is 15 residues. The CDR3 region has the DNA TGTGCCAGCAGCTCCGGGACAGGGGTATCTGATACGCAGTATTTT. Its protein is CASSSGTGVSDTQYF.

In its sample, this clone was seen once. The chain employs TRBV12-3 or TRBV12-4 and TRBJ2-7; a weak D match, TRBD2 (5 bases). The CDR3 runs to 13 residues. V was trimmed by 3 bases and J by 5 bases, leaving 11 bases between them. In DNA, the CDR3 is TGTGCCAGCAGTTTTCTGGGGAGCGACGAGCAGTACTTC. Encoded protein: CASSFLGSDEQYF.

This clone was seen only a few times. This sequence joins TRBV5-1 and TRBJ1-1; D uncertain. This CDR3 is 14 amino acids long. Germline CDR1 SGHRS, CDR2 YFSETQ. V gave up 5 bases and J gave up 0 bases, with 11 bases separating them. The CDR3 DNA reads TGCGCCAGCAGTGTGACGGGTTTGAACACTGAAGCTTTCTTT. This gives the protein CASSVTGLNTEAFF.

Here the CDR3 DNA reads TGTGCCAGCAGCCGAGGGGCGGGAGGGGTCACAGATACGCAGTATTTT. It yields the protein CASSRGAGGVTDTQYF. The gene calls are TRBV7-8 and TRBJ2-3; 9 bases map to TRBD2. CDR1 is SGHVS, CDR2 FQNEAQ, per germline. V lost 5 bases to trimming and J lost 2 bases; unmatched junction nucleotides: 8. This CDR3 comprises 16 residues.

This clone is medium-sized. The chain is built from TRBV6-5 and TRBJ2-1, with 7 bases aligning to TRBD1. The germline V gene encodes CDR1 MNHEY and CDR2 SVGAGI. The CDR3 loop spans 13 amino acids. The V gene end was trimmed by 0 bases and the J gene end by 9 bases; junction bases not matched to a gene: 2. The chain's CDR3 is CASSYSKGAEQFF. The CDR3 DNA reads as TGTGCCAGCAGTTACTCGAAGGGGGCTGAGCAGTTCTTC.

The CDR3 reads CASSFQGPYEQYF. In DNA form, the CDR3 reads TGTGCCAGCAGTTTTCAGGGTCCCTACGAGCAGTACTTC. V gene TRBV27 combines with J gene TRBJ2-7, with a weak D call TRBD1 (5 bases). This CDR3 has 13 amino acids. V was clipped by 3 bases and J by 2 bases, with 8 bases between them. Looked up from germline, CDR1 is MNHEY and CDR2 is SMNVEV (reference sequence).